The next 4 T cell receptor beta chains were all read from a single sample in a study of blood T cells in healthy people across ages. Using a J-beta primer mix together with a sample-barcoded 5' primer, a second PCR was run for roughly 6 to 12 cycles. TCRdb redid the calling of the 5' RACE reads with MiXCR, one entry per CDR3 protein. The sample lists more than 650,000 distinct CDR3 sequences; 22% were seen once. Sequencing was done on a sample of blood. These receptors originate from a man between 70 and 80 years old in good health.

The CDR3 nucleotides are TGCAGCGTTGTGACACCCTCTGGAAACACCATATATTTT. It translates to CSVVTPSGNTIYF. This sequence joins TRBV29-1 and TRBJ1-3; the D is unclear. This CDR3 is built from 13 residues. Germline V lookup: CDR1 SQVTM, CDR2 ANQGSEA. The V end lost 4 bases, the J end lost 0 bases, and 7 bases lay between the germline ends.

V is TRBV6-2 or TRBV6-3 and J is TRBJ2-1; 10 bases line up with TRBD2. The CDR3 contains 16 residues. Trimming took 9 bases from V and 1 from J; bases not matched to a gene: 9. Germline V gene sequence: CDR1 MNHEY, CDR2 SVGEGT. The CDR3 DNA follows: TGTGCCAGGAGCCCCAGCGGGAGGGTTTCCTACAATGAGCAGTTCTTC. Encoded protein: CARSPSGRVSYNEQFF.

This clonotype was recorded a few times. V is TRBV18 and J is TRBJ1-4, with a possible D match to TRBD1 (6 bases). The CDR3 sequence is 16 residues long. Trimming took off 3 bases at V and 0 bases at J, with 11 bases between the two ends. Germline V gene lookup returns CDR1 KGHSH and CDR2 LQKENI. The CDR3 spells CASSPTGTATNEKLFF. The CDR3 DNA is TGTGCCAGCTCACCGACAGGTACAGCAACTAATGAAAAACTGTTTTTT.

This clonotype was seen only a few times. The chain carries TRBV7-8 and TRBJ1-2; 8 bases are a match to TRBD1. CDR1 is SGHVS and CDR2 is FQNEAQ in the germline V gene. The CDR3 length is 18 residues. The V gene end was trimmed by 3 bases and the J gene end by 4 bases; junction bases not matched to a gene: 16. CDR3 DNA sequence: TGTGCCAGCAGCTTTAGGGGAGGCAGGGGGCAGGGTGTCTATGGCTACACCTTC. Protein product: CASSFRGGRGQGVYGYTF.